Following are 6 T cell receptor beta chains from one sample sequenced in a study of Graves' ophthalmopathy and Graves' hyperthyroidism (dated by TCRdb to 2016 to 2018). TCRdb names Illumina HiSeq 2000 as the instrument used. TCR beta CDR3 regions were amplified from RNA transcripts for repertoire sequencing. The first round was an RT-PCR using HTBI primers with the Qiagen OneStep RT-PCR kit, and this first round was followed by a second-round multiplex PCR, then size selection and purification. Through fastp at Q25 and MiXCR, TCRdb rebuilt clones from the public reads, retaining in-frame beta chains. Identical CDR3 proteins give one entry, which carries the most common genes and DNA. The table for this sample lists roughly 1.1 million distinct CDR3 sequences; about two fifths of them were counted only once. The top ten clones comprise roughly 11% of the sample. Sequencing was performed on peripheral blood or thyroid tissue (not recorded which). Every receptor here comes from an adult man with Graves' hyperthyroidism.

This clonotype was counted many times. V usage is TRBV7-2 and J usage is TRBJ2-7, with D perhaps TRBD2 (6 bases). The germline gives CDR1 SGHTA, CDR2 FQGNSA. This CDR3 has 15 amino acids. The V and J ends lost 3 bases and 0 bases respectively, with 12 bases between them. The CDR3 loop is CASSFGGFSSYEQYF. The CDR3 bases are TGTGCCAGCAGCTTTGGGGGGTTCAGCTCCTACGAGCAGTACTTC.

This clonotype came up many times. J is TRBJ2-6 and V is TRBV29-1; a possible D gene is TRBD2 (5 bases). Deletions cut 0 bases from V and 0 bases from J, with 9 bases between. This CDR3 has 16 residues. The germline CDR1 and CDR2 sequences are SQVTM and ANQGSEA. CDR3 DNA: TGCAGCGTTGAAGATCAAGGGAGCTCTGGGGCCAACGTCCTGACTTTC. Its translation: CSVEDQGSSGANVLTF.

CDR3 in amino acids: CATHGDRGQFGYGYTF. The DNA of the CDR3 is TGTGCCACCCATGGGGACAGGGGTCAGTTCGGCTATGGCTACACCTTC. The V and J genes are TRBV10-3 and TRBJ1-2, with 10 positions matching TRBD1. This CDR3 has 16 residues. Germline V gene sequence: CDR1 ENHRY, CDR2 SYGVKD. V trimming: 10 bases; J trimming: 4 bases; junction bases outside the gene matches: 15.

This clonotype occurred a few times. V usage is TRBV13 and J usage is TRBJ2-7; TRBD1 matches at 7 bases. The CDR3 spans 14 residues. Germline loops: CDR1 PRHDT, CDR2 FYEKMQ (reference sequence). V lost 4 bases and J lost 2; bases outside the gene matches: 5. The CDR3 DNA reads TGTGCCAGCAGCTCCCAGGGGGATACCTACGAGCAGTACTTC. Translation: CASSSQGDTYEQYF.

About this clonotype: A much larger clonotype is one base distant, so this may be a read error. The genes are TRBV25-1 and TRBJ1-3; TRBD1 is a possible D gene (5 bases). Germline-derived CDR1 and CDR2 are MGHDK and SYGVNS. The V and J ends lost 6 bases and 8 bases respectively, with 20 bases between them. The CDR3 is 15 amino acids. The CDR3 DNA is TGTGCCAGCAGCTCTAGAGGCCGGGGCGGAGACACCATATATTTT. Protein: CASSSRGRGGDTIYF.

This clonotype was counted between two and nine times. The genes are TRBV29-1 and TRBJ1-1; 9 bases match TRBD1. The CDR3 has 12 amino acids. V lost 1 base, J lost 11 bases, and 5 bases stayed unmatched. Germline V gene data show CDR1 as SQVTM and CDR2 as ANQGSEA. CDR3 sequence reads: CSVEVQGARAFF. The CDR3 region has the DNA TGCAGCGTTGAAGTACAGGGGGCGCGGGCTTTCTTT.